This T cell receptor (beta chain) comes out of a study of cytomegalovirus exposure and HLA in healthy donors. About the study: Around 78 million unique TCRs, all from HLA-typed donors, were included in an early release of the data.

In its sample, this clone was seen a few times. The germline V gene has CDR1 LGHNA and CDR2 YNFKEQ. The trim removed 3 bases at V and 7 bases at J, leaving 12 bases unmatched. The CDR3 extends over 16 amino acids. PCR primers comprised 60 Vbeta and 13 Jbeta primers. Using immunoSEQ multiplex PCR, the repertoire was profiled, and TCRdb retains in-frame clones only, with some absent. The sample holds about 160,000 clones; roughly 80% are singletons and the top ten take approximately 7%. The sample was PBMCs. The chain couples TRBV4-2 to TRBJ2-1; TRBD2 aligns across 7 bases. This TCR was recovered from a woman aged 25 to 45 in good health and CMV-seropositive. The CDR3 bases are TGTGCCAGCAGCCAGGGGCCCGGGGGGTCGCGAAATGAGCAGTTCTTC. It encodes CASSQGPGGSRNEQFF.